This T cell receptor beta chain derives from a study of T cells in Graves' hyperthyroidism and ophthalmopathy (dated by TCRdb to between 2017 and 2020). About the study as a whole: Peripheral blood samples were taken at initial diagnosis, before any treatment was given. The 90 to 100 discovery patients were randomly divided into training and test sets at a 7:3 ratio. To identify TCR V-J signatures that set the groups apart, the researchers used a discovery cohort of more than 95 patients, made up of fewer than 50 with Graves' ophthalmopathy and 55 to 65 with stable Graves' hyperthyroidism. Whether ophthalmopathy could be predicted prospectively was tested in an independent validation cohort made up of about 20 hyperthyroidism patients plus 17 patients who later progressed to ophthalmopathy. TCR Vbeta CDR3 sequencing of 140 or so peripheral blood samples (approximately 44 ophthalmopathy, roughly 72 hyperthyroidism and 17 progressor patients) is reported in the paper. Once sampling was done, hyperthyroidism patients were given methimazole at a starting dose of 30 mg daily, whereas ophthalmopathy patients were given high-dose intravenous methylprednisolone. Thyroid tissue and blood T-cell repertoires from several Graves' hyperthyroidism patients were also compared in the study. Study-level results and caveats: Blood samples also contained most of the expanded thyroid clonotypes (frequency above 0.001), which suggests that blood repertoires may reflect thyroid immune responses. Sample size was not statistically predetermined, and blinding of investigators to group allocation was not performed. In validation, the model predicted progression to ophthalmopathy a median of roughly 6.5 months before onset, with approximately 68% sensitivity and 72.22% specificity. In cross-validation, a model built on a 13 V-J signature told ophthalmopathy apart from stable hyperthyroidism with 87.88% sensitivity and about 81% specificity, and in testing the same model reached 80%/75%.

Hyperthyroidism patients were newly diagnosed, with disease duration under 2 months, and aged 18 to 65 years. The study excluded patients with uncontrolled infections, other autoimmune diseases, pregnancy or lactation. Diagnoses were established on the basis of clinical symptoms, serum thyroxine and TRAb, thyroid ultrasound, and orbital computed tomography. Blood from progressor patients was drawn when they were first diagnosed with hyperthyroidism, before any ophthalmopathy symptoms appeared. Ficoll-Paque density gradient centrifugation was used to isolate PBMCs from about 10 ml of fresh peripheral blood. Progressor patients were first diagnosed with Graves' hyperthyroidism and then developed ophthalmopathy during follow-up. Trizol reagent was used to extract total RNA, and RNA quality was then checked on an Agilent 2100 Bioanalyzer. Counted from cysteine to phenylalanine, this CDR3 has 12 amino acids. Only CDR3 DNA remains: 36 bases, in frame from the first base. V is shortened by 6 bases, J by 15 bases, and the region joining them spans 18 bases. CDR1 is given as SNHLY and CDR2 as FYNNEI, both from the germline V gene.

Amplification of TCR beta CDR3 regions was carried out from RNA transcripts. For the first round of RT-PCR on the TCR CDR3, the HTBI primer set was used together with the Qiagen OneStep RT-PCR kit. The libraries were constructed in a second round of multiplex PCR and then size-selected and purified. The libraries were sequenced on an Illumina HiSeq2000 using paired-end 100 bp reads. Per the source publication's procedure: SOAPnuke was used to process the raw data, removing reads that contained adapters or uncalled bases, had a mean Phred below 15, or lacked an exact match to the constant primer or identifier. High-quality paired reads were merged with COPE v1.2.5, and unique nucleotide sequences were defined as clonotypes. MiTCR v1.1 was used to align the clonotypes against IMGT TRBV, TRBD and TRBJ reference segments. Analysis was restricted to V-J combinations with a frequency above 0.0001, which covered roughly 99% of repertoires. The TCS score was defined as the ratio of F50 (clonal expansion) to E x V (chaos), calculated using BLOSUM62-based TCRdist between CDR3 peptides within each V-J. Welch's t-statistics and random forest reduced around 510 V-J features to 13, which were used in a naive Bayes classifier (R e1071). TCRdb reran the public reads through fastp at Q25 and MiXCR, keeping productive beta chains. Identical CDR3 protein sequences are pooled into one entry, listed with their most common genes and DNA. TCRdb's processing, not the study's, gives the V and J calls here. Here the sample has hundreds of thousands of distinct CDR3 sequences; 15% to 19% occur a single time. The top ten constitute about a quarter of the sample.

This clonotype was detected many times. Its antigen target is currently unknown. Base-call qualities are not available, and no considerably larger clone is one nucleotide away. This chain is built from TRBV2 and TRBJ2-4, with the D call perhaps TRBD1 or TRBD2, each one matching 5 bases. The sample was blood. The source is a woman aged 18-35 years with Graves' hyperthyroidism that later progressed to Graves' ophthalmopathy. The CDR3 in this case is CASSASSGSLYF. Read as DNA, the sequence is TGTGCCAGCAGCGCCTCCTCAGGGAGTTTGTACTTC. Joined to the reference TRBV2 and TRBJ2-4 proteins, this CDR3 gives the full variable domain: EPEVTQTPSHQVTQMGQEVILRCVPISNHLYFYWYRQILGQKVEFLVSFYNNEISEKSEIFDDQFSVERPDGSNFTLKIRSTKLEDSAMYFCASSASSGSLYFGAGTRLSVL.